The sequence of this T cell receptor (beta chain) was determined in a study of blood T cell repertoires in COVID-19. Study-level background: COVID-19 samples, acute and convalescent, were from the United States, Italy and Spain. T cells, B-cell-depleted T cells, or PBMCs provided the cDNA or gDNA that served as material.

Source study methods: Estimated nucleated cell counts came from reference gene primer amplification. This table comes from immunoSEQ multiplex PCR, and its TCRdb copy is limited to in-frame clones, with some not included. The V and J calls and the clone size are those of that table, but D and trimming were determined from the DNA. The table has fewer than 250,000 clones, 85% to 90% seen once. Trimming removed 5 bases from V and 6 bases from J; junction bases left unmatched: 5. The germline gives CDR1 SGHTS, CDR2 YDEGEE. This CDR3 contains 13 residues. The sequence came from a woman in her 70s with acute or convalescent COVID-19. The sample was peripheral blood. The chain is built from TRBV5-8 and TRBJ1-5; 7 positions agree with TRBD1. For the CDR3, the DNA is TGTGCCAGCAGGGAGGGGGCGGGTCAGCCCCAGCATTTT. This translates into CASREGAGQPQHF.